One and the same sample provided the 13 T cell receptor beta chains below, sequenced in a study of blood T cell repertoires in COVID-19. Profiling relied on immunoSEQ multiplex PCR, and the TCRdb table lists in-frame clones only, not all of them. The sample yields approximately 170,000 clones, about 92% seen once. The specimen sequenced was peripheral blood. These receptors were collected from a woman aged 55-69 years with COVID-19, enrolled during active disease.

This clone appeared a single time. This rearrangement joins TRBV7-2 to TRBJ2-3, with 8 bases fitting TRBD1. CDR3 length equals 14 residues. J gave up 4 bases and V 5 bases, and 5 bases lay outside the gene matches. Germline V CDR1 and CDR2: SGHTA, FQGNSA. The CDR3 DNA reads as TGTGCCAGCAGCCCAGGACAGGGACCAGATACGCAGTATTTT. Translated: CASSPGQGPDTQYF.

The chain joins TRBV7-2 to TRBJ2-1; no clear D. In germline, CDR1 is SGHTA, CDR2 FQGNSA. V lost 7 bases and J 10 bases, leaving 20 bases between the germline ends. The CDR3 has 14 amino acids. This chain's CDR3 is CASIISPVTGEQFF. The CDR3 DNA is TGTGCCAGCATCATATCCCCCGTAACCGGGGAGCAGTTCTTC.

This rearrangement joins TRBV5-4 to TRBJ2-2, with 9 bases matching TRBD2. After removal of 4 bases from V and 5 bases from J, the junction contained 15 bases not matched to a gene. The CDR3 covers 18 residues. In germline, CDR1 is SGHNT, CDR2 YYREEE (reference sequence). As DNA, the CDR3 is TGTGCCAGCAGCCCTTCCGGCAGGGGGACTAGCTTTACCGGGGAGCTGTTTTTT. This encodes CASSPSGRGTSFTGELFF.

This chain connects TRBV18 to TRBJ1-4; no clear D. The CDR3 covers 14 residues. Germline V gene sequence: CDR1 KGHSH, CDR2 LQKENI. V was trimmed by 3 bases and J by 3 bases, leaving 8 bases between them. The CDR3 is CASSPTQSNEKLFF. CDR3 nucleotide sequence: TGTGCCAGCTCACCGACACAGTCTAATGAAAAACTGTTTTTT. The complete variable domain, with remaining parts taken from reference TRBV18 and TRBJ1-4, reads NAGVMQNPRHLVRRRGQEARLRCSPMKGHSHVYWYRQLPEEGLKFMVYLQKENIIDESGMPKERFSAEFPKEGPSILRIQQVVRGDSAAYFCASSPTQSNEKLFFGSGTQLSVL.

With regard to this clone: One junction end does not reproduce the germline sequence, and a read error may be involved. CDR3 region: CASSSSSGATDTQYF. CDR3 DNA sequence: TGTGCTAGCAGCTCCTCTAGCGGGGCCACAGATACGCAGTATTTT. The chain carries TRBV7-7 and TRBJ2-3; TRBD2 matches at 9 bases. CDR1 is SSHAT and CDR2 is FNYEAQ in the germline V gene (reference sequence). This CDR3 is built from 15 residues.

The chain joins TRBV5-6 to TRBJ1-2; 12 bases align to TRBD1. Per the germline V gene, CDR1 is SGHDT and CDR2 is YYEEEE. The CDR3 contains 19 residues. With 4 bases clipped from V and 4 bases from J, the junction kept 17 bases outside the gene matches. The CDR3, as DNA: TGTGCCAGCAGCCGGGACAGGGGGCAGAGTTCCCTAACTTTCTATGGCTACACCTTC. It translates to CASSRDRGQSSLTFYGYTF.

In nucleotides, the CDR3 is TGCAGCGTTTTGCCCGACAGGGGGCCAGCTTTCTTT. It is translated as CSVLPDRGPAFF. The chain carries TRBV29-1 and TRBJ1-1, with 10 bases that match TRBD1. CDR3 length: 12 residues. J lost 10 bases, V lost 5 bases, and 7 bases had no gene match. Germline CDR1 reads SQVTM; CDR2 reads ANQGSEA.

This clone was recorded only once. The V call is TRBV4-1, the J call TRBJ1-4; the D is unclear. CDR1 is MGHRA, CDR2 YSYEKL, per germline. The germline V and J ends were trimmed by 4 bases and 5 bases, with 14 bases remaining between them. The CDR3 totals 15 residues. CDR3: CASSPYLRGNEKLFF. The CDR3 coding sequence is TGCGCCAGCAGCCCCTACCTGCGAGGGAATGAAAAACTGTTTTTT.

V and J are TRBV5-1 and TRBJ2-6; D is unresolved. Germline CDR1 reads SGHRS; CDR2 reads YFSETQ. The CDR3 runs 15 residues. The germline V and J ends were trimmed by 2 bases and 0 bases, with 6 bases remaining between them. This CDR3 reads CASSFSSSGANVLTF. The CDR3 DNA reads TGCGCCAGCAGCTTTAGCTCCTCTGGGGCCAACGTCCTGACTTTC.

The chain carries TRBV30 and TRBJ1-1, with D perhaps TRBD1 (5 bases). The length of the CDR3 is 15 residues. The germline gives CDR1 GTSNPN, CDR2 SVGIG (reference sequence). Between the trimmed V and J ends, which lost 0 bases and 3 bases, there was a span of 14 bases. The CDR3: CAWSVLGWGDTEAFF. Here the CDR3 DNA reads TGTGCCTGGAGTGTACTAGGATGGGGGGACACTGAAGCTTTCTTT.

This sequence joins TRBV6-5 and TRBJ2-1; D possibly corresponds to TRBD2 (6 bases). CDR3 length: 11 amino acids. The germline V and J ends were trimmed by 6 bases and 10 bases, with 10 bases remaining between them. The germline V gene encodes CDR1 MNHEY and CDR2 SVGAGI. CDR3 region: CASSPGLEQFF. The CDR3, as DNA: TGTGCCAGCAGCCCCGGACTAGAGCAGTTCTTC.

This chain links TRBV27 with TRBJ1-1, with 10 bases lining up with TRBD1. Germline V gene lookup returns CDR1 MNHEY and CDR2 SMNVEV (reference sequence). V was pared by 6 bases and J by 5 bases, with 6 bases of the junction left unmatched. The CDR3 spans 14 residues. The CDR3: CASRPGQGKTEAFF. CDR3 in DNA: TGTGCCAGCAGACCGGGACAGGGGAAAACTGAAGCTTTCTTT.

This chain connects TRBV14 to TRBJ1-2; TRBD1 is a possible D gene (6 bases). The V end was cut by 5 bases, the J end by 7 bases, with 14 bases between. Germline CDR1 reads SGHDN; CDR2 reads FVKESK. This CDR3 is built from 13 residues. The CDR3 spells CASSARQAGGYTF. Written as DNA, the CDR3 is TGTGCCAGCAGCGCCCGACAGGCAGGTGGCTACACCTTC.